Listed here are 21 T cell receptor beta chains from one sample, sequenced in a study of blood T cell repertoires in COVID-19. Sequencing was performed with immunoSEQ multiplex PCR; in TCRdb, only in-frame clones are kept and a portion is missing. This table holds 55,000 to 90,000 clones, around 87% found once. Specimen: peripheral blood. The receptors derive from a man in his 70s with active COVID-19.

The chain recombines TRBV18 with TRBJ1-1; D is possibly TRBD1 (5 bases). The germline V gene encodes CDR1 KGHSH and CDR2 LQKENI. V was cut by 6 bases and J by 3 bases, with 20 bases left in between. CDR3 size: 16 residues. The CDR3: CASSPLGVGKDTEAFF. Written as DNA, the CDR3 is TGTGCCAGCTCCCCCTTAGGGGTGGGGAAGGACACTGAAGCTTTCTTT.

V gene TRBV7-9 combines with J gene TRBJ2-1; 8 bases match TRBD2. CDR1 is SEHNR, CDR2 FQNEAQ, per germline (reference sequence). V lost 5 bases, J lost 0 bases, and 3 bases stayed unmatched. The CDR3 consists of 15 residues. CDR3 in amino acids: CASSPSGGSYNEQFF. CDR3 DNA sequence: TGTGCCAGCAGCCCAAGCGGGGGCTCCTACAATGAGCAGTTCTTC.

The chain recombines TRBV5-6 with TRBJ1-1; 10 positions match TRBD1. Germline values: CDR1 SGHDT, CDR2 YYEEEE. CDR3 size: 16 residues. V was pared by 4 bases and J by 1 base, with 7 bases of the junction left unmatched. This chain's CDR3 is CASSPGQGWANTEAFF. The CDR3 nucleotides read TGTGCCAGCAGCCCGGGACAGGGGTGGGCGAACACTGAAGCTTTCTTT.

This clone has a handful of counts. The chain joins TRBV6-5 to TRBJ1-5; the match to TRBD1 covers 9 bases. Trimming at V came to 6 bases and at J to 0 bases, leaving 3 bases not matched to a gene. Germline V CDR1 and CDR2: MNHEY, SVGAGI. CDR3 length: 15 amino acids. CDR3 protein: CASRGQGPSNQPQHF. The CDR3 DNA sequence: TGTGCCAGCAGGGGACAGGGCCCTAGCAATCAGCCCCAGCATTTT.

The CDR3 region has the DNA TGTGCCAGCAGTGAAGTTGGGCTGGCAAATGAGCAGTTCTTC. It yields the protein CASSEVGLANEQFF. The V gene is TRBV25-1, the J gene TRBJ2-1, with unresolved D. This CDR3 has 14 residues. Germline V gives CDR1 MGHDK, CDR2 SYGVNS. V lost 2 bases and J lost 7, with 12 bases in between.

This clone was seen only a few times. This chain joins TRBV9 and TRBJ2-1; no clear D gene. Germline V gives CDR1 SGDLS, CDR2 YYNGEE. CDR3 length equals 16 residues. Trimming shortened V by 0 bases and J by 1 base, and 11 bases separated the two germline ends. The CDR3 region has the DNA TGTGCCAGCAGCGTAGGTGGTAGCCAGTCCTACAATGAGCAGTTCTTC. This encodes CASSVGGSQSYNEQFF.

Remarks on this clone: This sample also contains other DNA sequences that code for the same CDR3. DNA of the CDR3: TGCAGCGTTGAGGGACAGGGGGCCTACGAGCAGTACTTC. It is translated as CSVEGQGAYEQYF. The rearrangement uses TRBV29-1 and TRBJ2-7, with 11 bases identical to TRBD1. This CDR3 spans 13 amino acids. The V segment lost 3 bases and the J segment 2 bases; nucleotides outside the gene matches: 0. CDR1 is SQVTM and CDR2 is ANQGSEA in the germline V gene.

This chain uses TRBV11-2 with TRBJ1-6, with D uncertain. V lost 5 bases to trimming and J lost 5 bases, with 13 bases between them. Germline V gene sequence: CDR1 SGHAT, CDR2 FQNNGV. The CDR3 consists of 15 residues. DNA of the CDR3: TGTGCCAGCAGCCCCCCTGGCGGGGATAATTCACCCCTCCACTTT. Its translation is CASSPPGGDNSPLHF.

The chain combines TRBV7-2 with TRBJ1-6; TRBD1 matches at 10 bases. In germline, CDR1 is SGHTA, CDR2 FQGNSA. There are 15 residues in the CDR3. V was pared by 6 bases and J by 7 bases, with 6 bases of the junction left unmatched. CDR3 sequence (DNA): TGTGCCAGCAGACGACAGGGGGCGGGGAATTCACCCCTCCACTTT. The encoded protein is CASRRQGAGNSPLHF.

This clone was recorded only once. This sequence joins TRBV3-1 (or the pseudogene TRBV3-2) and TRBJ2-7; D call uncertain. Trimming removed 2 bases from V and 6 bases from J, with 8 bases in between. The germline gives CDR1 LGHDT, CDR2 YNNKEL (reference sequence). CDR3 length equals 12 residues. CDR3 in DNA: TGTGCCAGCAGCCAACCCGACTGCGAGCAGTACTTC. Protein sequence: CASSQPDCEQYF.

This clone has only a few counts. The V and J genes are TRBV7-9 and TRBJ1-5; tentatively, D is TRBD1 (6 bases). Germline CDR1 is SEHNR and CDR2 is FQNEAQ (reference sequence). The length of the CDR3 is 14 residues. V was shortened by 5 bases and J by 1 base, with 9 bases between the two germline ends. Written as DNA, the CDR3 is TGTGCCAGCAGCGCCCAGGGGAGCAATCAGCCCCAGCATTTT. It codes for CASSAQGSNQPQHF.

The chain couples TRBV6-2 or TRBV6-3 to TRBJ2-1; 14 positions match TRBD2. Germline CDR1 MNHEY, CDR2 SVGEGT. Trimming took 6 bases from V and 9 from J; bases not matched to a gene: 7. There are 15 residues in the CDR3. CDR3 amino acids: CASSPGLAGGPEQFF. CDR3 DNA: TGTGCCAGCAGCCCCGGACTAGCGGGAGGCCCTGAGCAGTTCTTC.

The chain carries TRBV30 and TRBJ2-5, with a weak D call TRBD2 (6 bases). The V gene's germline CDR1 is GTSNPN and CDR2 SVGIG (reference sequence). V was clipped by 5 bases and J by 2 bases, with 9 bases between them. The CDR3 has 12 residues. For the CDR3, the DNA is TGTGCCTGGGGGACTTCTCAAGAGACCCAGTACTTC. Amino acid sequence: CAWGTSQETQYF. Supplemented by reference TRBV30 and TRBJ2-5, the full variable domain reads SQTIHQWPATLVQPVGSPLSLECTVEGTSNPNLYWYRQAAGRGLQLLFYSVGIGQISSEVPQNLSASRPQDRQFILSSKKLLLSDSGFYLCAWGTSQETQYFGPGTRLLVL.

The chain joins TRBV5-1 to TRBJ2-1, with D possibly being TRBD2 (5 bases). The length of the CDR3 is 14 residues. Trimming shortened V by 0 bases and J by 8 bases, and 12 bases separated the two germline ends. The germline CDR1 and CDR2 sequences are SGHRS and YFSETQ. The CDR3 is CASSLGGIVDEQFF. Here the CDR3 DNA reads TGCGCCAGCAGCTTGGGAGGGATAGTGGATGAGCAGTTCTTC.

V is TRBV24-1 and J is TRBJ2-5; TRBD1 agrees at 7 bases. There are 15 residues in the CDR3. The junction had 5 bases not matched to a gene; V was cut back by 3 bases and J by 2 bases. CDR1 is KGHDR and CDR2 is SFDVKD in the germline V gene. The CDR3 here is CATSDGSGGQETQYF. The CDR3 DNA reads TGTGCCACCAGTGATGGGTCAGGGGGACAAGAGACCCAGTACTTC.

V usage is TRBV2 and J usage is TRBJ2-6; D call uncertain. The CDR3 runs to 15 residues. Between the trimmed V and J ends, which lost 6 bases and 0 bases, there was a span of 9 bases. The V gene's germline CDR1 is SNHLY and CDR2 FYNNEI. CDR3 nucleotide sequence: TGTGCCAGCAGAGACACGAGCTCTGGGGCCAACGTCCTGACTTTC. This gives the protein CASRDTSSGANVLTF. The variable domain in full, with the rest retrieved from reference TRBV2 and TRBJ2-6, is EPEVTQTPSHQVTQMGQEVILRCVPISNHLYFYWYRQILGQKVEFLVSFYNNEISEKSEIFDDQFSVERPDGSNFTLKIRSTKLEDSAMYFCASRDTSSGANVLTFGAGSRLTVL.

The chain links TRBV5-4 to TRBJ1-3; TRBD1 matches 9 bases. The CDR3 runs to 14 residues. The V gene end was trimmed by 4 bases and the J gene end by 9 bases; junction bases not matched to a gene: 8. CDR1 is SGHNT and CDR2 is YYREEE in the germline V gene (reference sequence). CDR3: CASSPRTGATTIYF. The CDR3 DNA is TGTGCCAGCAGCCCACGGACAGGGGCCACCACCATATATTTT.

The chain uses TRBV19 and TRBJ2-7; 8 nucleotides agree with TRBD1. V gave up 5 bases and J gave up 9 bases; unmatched junction bases: 12. The CDR3 runs to 14 residues. Germline values: CDR1 LNHDA, CDR2 SQIVND (reference sequence). Here the CDR3 reads CASSPRTGPRGQYF. CDR3 bases: TGTGCCAGTAGTCCGCGGACAGGGCCCCGGGGGCAGTACTTC.

The gene calls are TRBV6-1 and TRBJ2-7; 9 bases fit TRBD1. Germline CDR1 and CDR2: MNHNS and SASEGT. J was trimmed by 0 bases and V by 0 bases; bases with no gene match: 15. This CDR3 is 20 amino acids long. The CDR3 nucleotides are TGTGCCAGCAGTGAAGCCGGGACAGGGCGAGGTAGCGGAACCTCCTACGAGCAGTACTTC. Its translation is CASSEAGTGRGSGTSYEQYF.

J is TRBJ2-7 and V is TRBV19; D is undetermined. Germline-derived CDR1 and CDR2 are LNHDA and SQIVND (reference sequence). The CDR3 extends over 14 amino acids. V lost 9 bases and J lost 0, with 15 bases in between. Here the CDR3 reads CASQRSAGSYEQYF. Here the CDR3 DNA reads TGTGCCAGCCAGAGAAGCGCCGGCTCCTACGAGCAGTACTTC.

This sequence joins TRBV4-3 and TRBJ1-3, with 8 bases that match TRBD1. Germline lookup yields CDR1 LGHNA and CDR2 YSLEER. CDR3 length: 15 residues. V dropped 4 bases and J dropped 1; count of bases not matched to a gene: 3. The CDR3 DNA reads TGCGCCAGCAGCCTCCAGGGGGCGTCTGGAAACACCATATATTTT. Translated, it gives CASSLQGASGNTIYF.